This passage covers 25 T cell receptor beta chains from one sample sequenced in a study of STAT5B mutations in CD4+ large granular lymphocyte leukemia. The method was immunoSEQ multiplex PCR; TCRdb's version includes in-frame clones alone and lacks a portion of them. Here the sample spans about 21,000 clones, roughly 77% being singletons. The sample consisted of CD4+ T cells from blood buffy coats. The receptors were gathered from a human donor in good health.

J is TRBJ2-1 and V is TRBV12-5; 7 bases are a match to TRBD1. CDR1 and CDR2 from the germline V gene are LGHNT and FRNRAP. J lost 0 bases, V lost 6 bases, and 5 bases had no gene match. CDR3 length equals 15 residues. The CDR3 loop is CASGHGQDSYNEQFF. CDR3 nucleotides: TGTGCTAGTGGCCACGGACAGGACTCCTACAATGAGCAGTTCTTC.

The V gene is TRBV7-2, the J gene TRBJ2-1; D might be TRBD2 (6 bases). Germline CDR1 and CDR2: SGHTA and FQGNSA. CDR3 length: 18 residues. The V and J ends lost 5 bases and 8 bases respectively, with 28 bases between them. CDR3 sequence reads: CASSPSPHLGGRSDEQFF. The CDR3 nucleotides are TGTGCCAGCAGCCCGTCACCCCATCTGGGGGGTAGAAGCGATGAGCAGTTCTTC.

The rearrangement links TRBV5-1 to TRBJ2-5; 7 positions match TRBD2. CDR1 is SGHRS and CDR2 is YFSETQ in the germline V gene. V lost 4 bases to trimming and J lost 1 base; unmatched junction nucleotides: 7. The CDR3 covers 15 residues. CDR3 amino acids: CASSRGGGSQETQYF. The CDR3 nucleotides read TGCGCCAGCAGCCGAGGCGGGGGAAGCCAAGAGACCCAGTACTTC.

The chain employs TRBV11-2 and TRBJ1-2, with D perhaps TRBD1 (6 bases). V dropped 1 base and J dropped 8 bases, with 14 bases sitting between them. Per germline, CDR1 SGHAT and CDR2 FQNNGV. The CDR3 is 14 amino acids. CDR3: CASSLAPDRRGYTF. CDR3 DNA: TGTGCCAGCAGCTTAGCCCCCGACAGGAGGGGCTACACCTTC.

J is TRBJ2-7 and V is TRBV6-5, with D perhaps TRBD2 (6 bases). V was clipped by 6 bases and J by 3 bases, with 18 bases between them. The CDR3 length is 15 residues. Germline values: CDR1 MNHEY, CDR2 SVGAGI. The CDR3 nucleotides are TGTGCCAGCAGACTTCATTCCGGGGGTAGCTACGAGCAGTACTTC. Amino acids: CASRLHSGGSYEQYF.

The rearrangement joins TRBV27 to TRBJ2-3; a weak D match, TRBD2 (5 bases). The V gene lost 5 bases and the J gene lost 4 bases, with 10 bases spanning the gap. CDR1 MNHEY and CDR2 SMNVEV come from the germline V gene (reference sequence). The CDR3 length is 13 residues. For the CDR3, the DNA is TGTGCCAGCAGTCCCACCGGGGCAGATACGCAGTATTTT. Its translation is CASSPTGADTQYF.

V usage is TRBV18 and J usage is TRBJ2-1; the match to TRBD2 covers 9 bases. There are 17 residues in the CDR3. V shed 6 bases and J 0 bases; nucleotides not matched to a gene: 9. Germline CDR1 is KGHSH and CDR2 is LQKENI. CDR3 sequence: CASSRKEAGGSYNEQFF. CDR3 nucleotides: TGTGCCAGCTCTCGCAAAGAAGCGGGGGGCTCCTACAATGAGCAGTTCTTC.

The J gene is TRBJ2-7, the V gene TRBV7-8; no definite D call. In germline, CDR1 is SGHVS, CDR2 FQNEAQ. V lost 5 bases, J lost 6 bases, and 20 bases lay in between. CDR3 length: 15 residues. CDR3: CASSARPGTPSEQYF. CDR3 sequence (DNA): TGTGCCAGCAGCGCCCGTCCGGGTACCCCATCCGAGCAGTACTTC.

V usage is TRBV19 and J usage is TRBJ2-5; the match to TRBD1 covers 7 bases. Trimming took 1 base from V and 5 from J; bases not matched to a gene: 7. Germline V gene data show CDR1 as LNHDA and CDR2 as SQIVND (reference sequence). The CDR3 extends over 15 amino acids. The CDR3 reads CASSIARGSEETQYF. The CDR3 DNA reads as TGTGCCAGTAGTATAGCCAGGGGGAGTGAGGAGACCCAGTACTTC.

The genes are TRBV2 and TRBJ2-6; 11 bases map to TRBD1. Trimming removed 5 bases from V and 2 bases from J; junction bases left unmatched: 2. This CDR3 spans 16 amino acids. CDR1 and CDR2 from the germline V gene are SNHLY and FYNNEI. The CDR3 spells CASSPGQGAGANVLTF. The CDR3 nucleotides are TGTGCCAGCAGTCCGGGACAGGGGGCTGGGGCCAACGTCCTGACTTTC.

V gene TRBV6-1 combines with J gene TRBJ1-1, with unresolved D. This CDR3 comprises 13 residues. The germline V and J ends were trimmed by 6 bases and 3 bases, with 11 bases remaining between them. The germline V gene has CDR1 MNHNS and CDR2 SASEGT. This CDR3 is CASSNRVDTEAFF. The CDR3 coding sequence is TGTGCCAGCAGCAACCGCGTTGACACTGAAGCTTTCTTT.

V usage is TRBV19 and J usage is TRBJ1-3; no definite D call. Trimming cost V 3 bases and J 10 bases, with 13 bases left between them. CDR1 and CDR2 (germline): LNHDA, SQIVND (reference sequence). The CDR3 contains 13 residues. This chain's CDR3 is CASSIHVDGTIYF. The CDR3 DNA reads TGTGCCAGTAGTATCCACGTCGACGGGACCATATATTTT. Variable domain in full (rest from reference TRBV19 and TRBJ1-3): DGGITQSPKYLFRKEGQNVTLSCEQNLNHDAMYWYRQDPGQGLRLIYYSQIVNDFQKGDIAEGYSVSREKKESFPLTVTSAQKNPTAFYLCASSIHVDGTIYFGEGSWLTVV.

This clone has a handful of counts. J is TRBJ1-2 and V is TRBV7-8; 11 positions match TRBD1. The CDR3 contains 16 residues. CDR1 is SGHVS, CDR2 FQNEAQ, per germline. V lost 0 bases to trimming and J lost 5 bases; unmatched junction nucleotides: 5. CDR3 sequence: CASSLAGQGAEYGYTF. For the CDR3, the DNA is TGTGCCAGCAGCTTAGCCGGACAGGGGGCGGAGTATGGCTACACCTTC.

The chain couples TRBV11-3 to TRBJ2-2; 10 nucleotides line up with TRBD2. Trimming removed 4 bases from V and 0 bases from J; junction bases left unmatched: 11. CDR1 and CDR2 from the germline V gene are SGHNT and YENEEA. The CDR3 has 19 amino acids. CDR3 DNA sequence: TGTGCCAGCAGCTCACCACGGACTAGCGGAAAAGCGAACACCGGGGAGCTGTTTTTT. Its translation is CASSSPRTSGKANTGELFF.

The rearrangement links TRBV7-2 to TRBJ1-2; TRBD1 is a possible D gene (5 bases). Germline CDR1 SGHTA, CDR2 FQGNSA. The CDR3 totals 15 residues. Trimming took off 4 bases at V and 5 bases at J, with 17 bases between the two ends. CDR3 loop: CASSSHQGAAYGYTF. The DNA for the CDR3 is TGTGCCAGCAGCTCTCACCAGGGTGCGGCGTATGGCTACACCTTC.

This clone was picked up a small number of times. The gene calls are TRBV5-6 and TRBJ2-5; tentative D call: TRBD2 (6 bases). V lost 0 bases and J 6 bases, leaving 9 bases between the germline ends. This CDR3 has 13 amino acids. From germline, CDR1 is SGHDT and CDR2 YYEEEE. CDR3 in DNA: TGTGCCAGCAGCTTGGACGGGAGTAAGACCCAGTACTTC. Encoded protein: CASSLDGSKTQYF.

Regarding this clone: A junction end diverges from the germline sequence, so it may reflect a read error. CDR3 amino acids: CASSLERTATKNTMLF. The CDR3 nucleotides are TGTGCCAGCAGCTTAGAGAGGACGGCAACAAAAAACACAATGCTTTTC. V and J are TRBV7-2 and TRBJ2-4; D remains unclear. The CDR3 totals 16 residues. In germline, CDR1 is SGHTA, CDR2 FQGNSA.

This clone was recorded only once. The chain couples TRBV5-6 to TRBJ1-2; 8 bases are a match to TRBD1. Trimming cost V 4 bases and J 6 bases; bases outside gene matches: 11. Looked up from germline, CDR1 is SGHDT and CDR2 is YYEEEE. This CDR3 has 15 residues. CDR3 in amino acids: CASSLRPTGDNGYTF. The DNA for the CDR3 is TGTGCCAGCAGCCTACGACCGACAGGGGACAATGGCTACACCTTC.

The chain carries TRBV6-1 and TRBJ2-5, with a weak D call TRBD2 (6 bases). This CDR3 has 14 residues. CDR1 and CDR2 (germline): MNHNS, SASEGT. The germline V and J ends were trimmed by 8 bases and 5 bases, with 18 bases remaining between them. DNA of the CDR3: TGTGCCAGCGCCCTTGGAGGGTTCGGGGAGACCCAGTACTTC. It specifies CASALGGFGETQYF.

The J gene is TRBJ2-3, the V gene TRBV18, with D possibly TRBD2 on 6 matching bases. V lost 1 base, J lost 2 bases, and 13 bases lay in between. The germline V gene encodes CDR1 KGHSH and CDR2 LQKENI. The CDR3 has 16 residues. CDR3 DNA: TGTGCCAGCTCACCACTGGTACGGGGGTTCACAGATACGCAGTATTTT. Translation gives CASSPLVRGFTDTQYF.

The CDR3 here is CARSSGTSGRFDSYEQYF. The DNA of the CDR3 is TGTGCCAGAAGTTCCGGGACTAGCGGGAGGTTTGACTCCTACGAGCAGTACTTC. The chain is built from TRBV5-3 and TRBJ2-7, with TRBD2 identical over 15 bases. TRBV5-3 is an ORF, with its function uncertain. There are 18 residues in the CDR3. Trimming cost V 5 bases and J 0 bases; bases outside gene matches: 9.

The V and J genes are TRBV5-1 and TRBJ1-5; D call uncertain. Trimming took 0 bases from V and 3 from J, leaving 10 bases between them. Germline values: CDR1 SGHRS, CDR2 YFSETQ. The CDR3 sequence is 15 residues long. The CDR3 DNA reads as TGCGCCAGCAGCTTGGGGGGAAGAGACAATCAGCCCCAGCATTTT. Translating gives CASSLGGRDNQPQHF.

V and J are TRBV7-2 and TRBJ1-1, with TRBD1 matching over 7 bases. The V gene's germline CDR1 is SGHTA and CDR2 FQGNSA. The CDR3 is 14 residues long. The trim removed 5 bases at V and 4 bases at J, leaving 7 bases unmatched. The CDR3 sequence is CASSRDRVGTEAFF. The CDR3 coding sequence is TGTGCCAGCAGCCGAGACAGGGTCGGCACTGAAGCTTTCTTT.

This clone occurred a few times. The gene calls are TRBV5-4 and TRBJ1-2; 7 bases are a match to TRBD1. V gave up 5 bases and J gave up 2 bases; unmatched junction bases: 3. Germline CDR1 is SGHNT and CDR2 is YYREEE (reference sequence). CDR3 length: 13 residues. CDR3 DNA sequence: TGTGCCAGCAGAAACAGGGGAAACTATGGCTACACCTTC. It translates to CASRNRGNYGYTF.

This clone was seen a handful of times. This chain joins TRBV11-2 and TRBJ2-1, with D possibly TRBD2 on 6 matching bases. The ends were cut back, 5 bases at V and 4 bases at J, with 15 bases in the middle. In germline, CDR1 is SGHAT, CDR2 FQNNGV. The CDR3 covers 15 residues. For the CDR3, the DNA is TGTGCCAGCAGCCCCGGGGTAGCGGAATACAATGAGCAGTTCTTC. Its protein is CASSPGVAEYNEQFF.